The rows below give T cell receptor beta chains drawn from one sample of a study of blood T cell repertoires in COVID-19. The protocol was immunoSEQ multiplex PCR, while the TCRdb copy is restricted to in-frame clones and leaves out a portion. The sample lists some 110,000 clones, roughly 80% occurring once. The sample was peripheral blood. These receptors all stem from a man in his 70s with acute or convalescent COVID-19. Each CDR3 is given with its conserved first and last residue. Fields, in order: clone size, J gene, V gene, D gene, CDR3 protein, CDR3 DNA. The D gene is left open where the match is weak. Size is omitted from some rows. Given values are once, few, many or a class for expanded clones.

few	TRBJ1-2	TRBV14	-	CASSQARGVVGYTF	TGTGCCAGCAGCCAAGCCCGGGGGGTGGTTGGCTACACCTTC
-	TRBJ2-3	TRBV29-1	TRBD1	CSVDGQGPDTQYF	TGCAGCGTAGACGGACAGGGCCCAGATACGCAGTATTTT
-	TRBJ1-3	TRBV18	TRBD1	CASSRDSGNTIYF	TGTGCCAGCTCACGGGACAGTGGAAACACCATATATTTT
few	TRBJ1-2	TRBV11-1	TRBD1	CASSYGDRAYGYTF	TGTGCCAGCAGCTACGGGGACAGAGCTTATGGCTACACCTTC
once	TRBJ1-4	TRBV18	-	CASSPVVSEKLFF	TGTGCCAGCTCCCCCGTCGTGAGTGAAAAACTGTTTTTT
-	TRBJ1-6	TRBV5-5	-	CASSLEGALSYNSPLHF	TGTGCCAGCAGCCTCGAAGGAGCCCTCTCCTATAATTCACCCCTCCACTTT
-	TRBJ2-7	TRBV28	TRBD2	CASSLGNRGGEQYF	TGTGCCAGCAGTTTGGGGAACCGGGGGGGCGAGCAGTACTTC
-	TRBJ1-3	TRBV5-6	TRBD1	CASSAGQGSRNTIYF	TGTGCCAGCAGCGCCGGACAGGGGAGTAGAAACACCATATATTTT
-	TRBJ2-2	TRBV6-5	-	CASSYGGFGNTGELFF	TGTGCCAGCAGTTACGGCGGGTTCGGGAACACCGGGGAGCTGTTTTTT
-	TRBJ2-1	TRBV10-1	-	CASSENIYNEQFF	TGCGCCAGCAGTGAGAATATCTACAATGAGCAGTTCTTC
few	TRBJ2-6	TRBV1	-	CTSGVLGQGTGANVLTF	TGCACCAGCGGGGTACTGGGACAGGGGACCGGGGCCAACGTCCTGACTTTC
-	TRBJ2-6	TRBV28	TRBD2	CATGGVEPPGANVLTF	TGTGCCACTGGGGGGGTTGAGCCTCCTGGGGCCAACGTCCTGACTTTC
-	TRBJ2-1	TRBV19	TRBD1	CASNGRGLYNEQFF	TGTGCCAGTAATGGCAGGGGGCTCTACAATGAGCAGTTCTTC
-	TRBJ2-2	TRBV11-2	-	CASSFTGSGGGELFF	TGTGCCAGCAGCTTTACCGGGTCCGGGGGCGGGGAGCTGTTTTTT
-	TRBJ1-6	TRBV27	TRBD1	CASSPRGQLHGGSPLHF	TGTGCCAGCAGTCCAAGGGGACAGCTTCACGGGGGTTCACCCCTCCACTTT
-	TRBJ2-1	TRBV29-1	-	CSVASARYNEQFF	TGCAGCGTTGCTAGCGCAAGGTACAATGAGCAGTTCTTC
few	TRBJ1-2	TRBV29-1	TRBD1	CSVIGQGGYGYTF	TGCAGCGTCATCGGACAGGGCGGCTATGGCTACACCTTC
-	TRBJ2-7	TRBV7-6	TRBD1	CASSLAQGTPGEQYF	TGTGCCAGCAGCTTAGCACAGGGGACCCCGGGGGAGCAGTACTTC
-	TRBJ2-2	TRBV5-1	-	CASSPDRPNTGELFF	TGCGCCAGCAGCCCGGACAGACCGAACACCGGGGAGCTGTTTTTT
few	TRBJ1-5	TRBV11-1	-	CASSLLDNQPQHF	TGTGCCAGCAGCTTATTAGATAACCAGCCCCAGCATTTT
-	TRBJ2-3	TRBV7-9	TRBD2	CASSILAGGADTQYF	TGTGCCAGCAGCATACTAGCGGGAGGTGCAGATACGCAGTATTTT
-	TRBJ2-7	TRBV19	TRBD1	CASSAGTGFEAEQYF	TGTGCCAGTAGTGCCGGGACAGGGTTCGAGGCCGAGCAGTACTTC
-	TRBJ2-3	TRBV7-9	-	CASSPSGDTQYF	TGTGCCAGCAGCCCCTCCGGGGATACGCAGTATTTT
-	TRBJ1-2	TRBV12-2	-	CASRLEPGQEGYGYTF	TGTGCAAGTCGCTTAGAGCCGGGACAGGAAGGCTATGGCTACACCTTC
-	TRBJ2-7	TRBV24-1	-	CATSEGDKPSYEQYF	TGTGCCACCAGTGAGGGGGACAAGCCCTCCTACGAGCAGTACTTC
-	TRBJ2-3	TRBV5-1	TRBD2	CASSRLASGGVTDTQYF	TGCGCCAGCAGCCGACTAGCGTCGGGGGGGGTCACAGATACGCAGTATTTT
-	TRBJ1-5	TRBV19	-	CASSPHGQPQHF	TGTGCCAGTAGTCCTCACGGTCAGCCCCAGCATTTT
once	TRBJ1-2	TRBV7-9	-	CASRGTMGDAGYGYTF	TGTGCCAGCAGGGGGACAATGGGAGATGCTGGCTATGGCTACACCTTC
-	TRBJ2-1	TRBV2	TRBD2	CASRETGLAGNNEQFF	TGTGCCAGCAGGGAGACGGGACTAGCGGGAAACAATGAGCAGTTCTTC
once	TRBJ2-7	TRBV29-1	TRBD2	CSVTGTRGAEQYF	TGCAGCGTCACCGGGACTAGGGGGGCCGAGCAGTACTTC